Sequencing of this T cell receptor beta chain was carried out in a study of T cell responses to AZD1222 COVID-19 vaccine. CDR3 length: 14 amino acids. The V gene's germline CDR1 is SNHLY and CDR2 FYNNEI. V lost 5 bases, J lost 2 bases, and 1 base stayed unmatched. Measured with immunoSEQ multiplex PCR; TCRdb has only the in-frame clones, and not every one. This sample has nearly 90,000 clones, with 70% to 90% found just once. The TCR was taken from an adult in good health. V gene TRBV2 combines with J gene TRBJ1-4; 8 bases are shared with TRBD1. The source material was peripheral blood, sampled on day 0 of MenACWY control vaccination. The CDR3, as DNA: TGTGCCAGCAGTCGACAGGGGACTAATGAAAAACTGTTTTTT. This gives the protein CASSRQGTNEKLFF.